This T cell receptor (beta chain) was captured by sequencing in a study of blood T cell repertoires in COVID-19. On the study more broadly: The study drew acute and convalescent COVID-19 samples from the United States, Italy and Spain.

Germline V gene lookup returns CDR1 SEHNR and CDR2 FQNEAQ (reference sequence). The V end lost 5 bases, the J end lost 4 bases, and 18 bases lay between the germline ends. The CDR3 has 16 amino acids. Sequenced by immunoSEQ multiplex PCR; TCRdb stores in-frame clones only, minus some. The data contain about 300,000 clones, about 85% of them singletons. The TCR comes from a woman aged 25 to 45 who had recovered from COVID-19. This chain connects TRBV7-9 to TRBJ1-5; D is possibly TRBD1 (5 bases). Sequenced: PBMCs or T cells enriched from blood (not recorded which). CDR3 DNA sequence: TGTGCCAGCAGCCGAGATGGGACTCTGAGTAATCAGCCCCAGCATTTT. Its protein is CASSRDGTLSNQPQHF.